This T cell receptor beta chain was captured by sequencing in a study of blood T cell repertoires in COVID-19. Regarding this clone: Other DNA sequences in this specimen translate into the identical CDR3.

V lost 4 bases, J lost 6 bases, and 2 bases stayed unmatched. Germline CDR1 reads SNHLY; CDR2 reads FYNNEI. The CDR3 has 13 amino acids. Assay used: immunoSEQ multiplex PCR; TCRdb lists only in-frame clones, some missing. The sample lists approximately 250,000 clones; roughly 80% were seen once. The sample taken for sequencing was peripheral blood. The rearrangement links TRBV2 to TRBJ2-2; 7 bases agree with TRBD1. The clonotype originates from a woman aged 60 to 75 with active or convalescent COVID-19. Here the CDR3 reads CASSGQGAGELFF. DNA of the CDR3: TGTGCCAGCAGTGGTCAGGGGGCCGGGGAGCTGTTTTTT.